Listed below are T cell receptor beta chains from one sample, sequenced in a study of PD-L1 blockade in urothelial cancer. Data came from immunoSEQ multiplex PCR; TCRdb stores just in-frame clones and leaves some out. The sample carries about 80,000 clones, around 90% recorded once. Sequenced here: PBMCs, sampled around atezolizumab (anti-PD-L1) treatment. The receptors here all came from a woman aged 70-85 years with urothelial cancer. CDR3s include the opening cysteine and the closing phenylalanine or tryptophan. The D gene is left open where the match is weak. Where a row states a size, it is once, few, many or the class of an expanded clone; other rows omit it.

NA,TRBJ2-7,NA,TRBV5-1,TGCGCCAGCAGCTTGGGATCGGGCTACGAGCAGTACTTC,CASSLGSGYEQYF
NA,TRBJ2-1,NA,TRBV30,TGTGCCTGGAGTGTTGGCCCGGTGAGGGAGTATAATGAGCAGTTCTTC,CAWSVGPVREYNEQFF
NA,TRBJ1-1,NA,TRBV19,TGTGCCAGTAGTATGTATGGTGGGGAGATCACTGAAGCTTTCTTT,CASSMYGGEITEAFF
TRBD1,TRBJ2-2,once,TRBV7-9,TGTGCCAGCAGCCCCGGCGACAGGGCGGTTCATCGGGAGCTGTTTTTT,CASSPGDRAVHRELFF
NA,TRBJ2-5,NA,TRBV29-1,TGCAGCGGGAAACAGGGGAGGTACGAGACCCAGTACTTC,CSGKQGRYETQYF
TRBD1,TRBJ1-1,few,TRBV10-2,TGCGCCAGTCAACGCGGACAGGCAGGCACTGAAGCTTTCTTT,CASQRGQAGTEAFF
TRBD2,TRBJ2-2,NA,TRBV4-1,TGCGCCAGCAGCCAAGCGACTAGCGGGAGGGCCGGGGAGCTGTTTTTT,CASSQATSGRAGELFF
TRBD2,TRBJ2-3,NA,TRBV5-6,TGTGCCAGCAGCTTGAAACTAGCGGGGGGGCGCGCCGATACGCAGTATTTT,CASSLKLAGGRADTQYF
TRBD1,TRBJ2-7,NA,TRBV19,TGTGCCAGTAGCCGGGACAGCTCCTACGAGCAGTACTTC,CASSRDSSYEQYF
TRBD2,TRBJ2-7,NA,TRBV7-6,TGTGCCAGCAGCCCCGAAGGAGGGAGGGCCTGGGAGCAGTACTTC,CASSPEGGRAWEQYF
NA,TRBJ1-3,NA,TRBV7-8,TGTGCCAGCAGCTTAGCCCCCTTGATGGGGCTCTCTGGAAACACCATATATTTT,CASSLAPLMGLSGNTIYF
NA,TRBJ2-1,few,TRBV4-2,TGTGCCAGCAGCCAGGCCGACAGGCCCTACAATGAGCAGTTCTTC,CASSQADRPYNEQFF
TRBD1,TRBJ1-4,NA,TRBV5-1,TGCGCCAGCAGCCTCCAGGGGGCGTGGGGTGAAAAACTGTTTTTT,CASSLQGAWGEKLFF
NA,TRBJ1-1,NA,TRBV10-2,TGCGCCAGCAGTGACGACAGCATGAACACTGAAGCTTTCTTT,CASSDDSMNTEAFF
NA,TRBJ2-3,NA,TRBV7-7,TGTGCCAGCAGCTTAGGCACCCGGACATCCCTCACAGATACGCAGTATTTT,CASSLGTRTSLTDTQYF
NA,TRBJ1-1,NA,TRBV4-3,TGCGCCAGCAGCCCCGGGGTGAACACTGAAGCTTTCTTT,CASSPGVNTEAFF
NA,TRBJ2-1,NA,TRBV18,TGTGCCAGCTCACCAGGCTGGAGGGCCCCACATGAGCAGTTCTTC,CASSPGWRAPHEQFF
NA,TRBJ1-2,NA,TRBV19,TGTGCCAGTAGCTCCTCTGCGGGGAACTATGGCTACACCTTC,CASSSSAGNYGYTF
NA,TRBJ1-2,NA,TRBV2,TGTGCCAGCAGTGTTTTCGGGGGGTCGGGAGCTAACTATGGCTACACCTTC,CASSVFGGSGANYGYTF
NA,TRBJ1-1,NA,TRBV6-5,TGTGCCAGCAGTTACAATAAGAACACTGAAGCTTTCTTT,CASSYNKNTEAFF
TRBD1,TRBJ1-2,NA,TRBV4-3,TGCGCCAGCAGCCAAGATTGGGGGACAGAGACTAACTATGGCTACACCTTC,CASSQDWGTETNYGYTF
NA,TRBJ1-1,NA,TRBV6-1,TGTGCCAGCAGCCTCAGGGTAAGGACTGAAGCTTTCTTT,CASSLRVRTEAFF
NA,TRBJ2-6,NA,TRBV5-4,TGTGCCAGCAGCTTTAGTCGGGCCAACGTCCTGACTTTC,CASSFSRANVLTF
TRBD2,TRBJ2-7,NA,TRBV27,TGTGCCAGCAGCGTCCTAGGGGCGGGAGTAACATACGAGCAGTACTTC,CASSVLGAGVTYEQYF
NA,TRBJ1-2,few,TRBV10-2,TGCGCCAGCAGTGAGTCGACGGGGGTGGGGAACTATGGCTACACCTTC,CASSESTGVGNYGYTF
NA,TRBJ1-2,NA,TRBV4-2,TGTGCCAGCAGCCAAGAGAGGGGGGGAGTTAACTATGGCTACACCTTC,CASSQERGGVNYGYTF
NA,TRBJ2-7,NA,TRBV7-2,TGTGCCAGCAGCCCCGGGACTGGTTTCGTCGAGCAGTACTTC,CASSPGTGFVEQYF
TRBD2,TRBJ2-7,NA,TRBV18,TGTGCCAGCTCACCAGGGAGCGGGAGCTACCACGAGCAGTACTTC,CASSPGSGSYHEQYF
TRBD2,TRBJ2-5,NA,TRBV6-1,TGTGCCAGCAGACCCATAGCGGGGATACAAGAGACCCAGTACTTC,CASRPIAGIQETQYF
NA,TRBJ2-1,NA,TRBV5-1,TGCGCCAGCAGTGGCCAGGGGCTAAGCTCCTACAATGAGCAGTTCTTC,CASSGQGLSSYNEQFF
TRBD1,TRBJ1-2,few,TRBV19,TGTGCCAGTACCAGGGACAGGGAGGACTATGGCTACACCTTC,CASTRDREDYGYTF
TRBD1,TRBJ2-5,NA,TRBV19,TGTGCCAGTAGTAGACAGGGTCTCCAAGAGACCCAGTACTTC,CASSRQGLQETQYF
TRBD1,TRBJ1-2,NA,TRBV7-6,TGTGCCAGCACGCACTCCCGAACAGGGGCCTATGGCTACACCTTC,CASTHSRTGAYGYTF
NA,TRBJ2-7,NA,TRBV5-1,TGCGCCAGCAGCTTGGGACAGCTAACCTACGAGCAGTACTTC,CASSLGQLTYEQYF
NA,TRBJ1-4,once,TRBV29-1,TGCAGCGTTGATAAGGAGGGCACTAATGAAAAACTGTTTTTT,CSVDKEGTNEKLFF
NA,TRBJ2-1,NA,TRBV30,TGTGCCTGGAGCCAGGACAGAGAGCAGTTCTTC,CAWSQDREQFF
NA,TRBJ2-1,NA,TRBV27,TGTGCCAGCAGTTTGGGGCCAACCCGGCAGGGGTACAATGAGCAGTTCTTC,CASSLGPTRQGYNEQFF
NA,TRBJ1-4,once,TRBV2,TGTGCCAGCAGTGAAGCCTCGGGGTTCCGGAGTTTT,CASSEASGFRSF
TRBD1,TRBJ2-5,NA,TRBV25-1,TGTGCCAGCAGCGCCCCCCGACAGGGTATACGAGAGACCCAGTACTTC,CASSAPRQGIRETQYF
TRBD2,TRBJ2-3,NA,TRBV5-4,TGTGCCAGCAGCTTGGGCCTAGCGGAGGGCCAGACGCAGTATTTT,CASSLGLAEGQTQYF
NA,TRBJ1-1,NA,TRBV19,TGTGCCAGTAGTATGGGGGGAGGGTACACTGAAGCTTTCTTT,CASSMGGGYTEAFF
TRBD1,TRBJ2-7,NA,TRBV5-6,TGTGCCAGCAGCCACTCCCCAGGGGGCAACTACGAGCAGTACTTC,CASSHSPGGNYEQYF
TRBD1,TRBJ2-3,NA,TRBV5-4,TGTGCCAGCAGCTTGAAGGGACAGGGTGGGGATACGCAGTATTTT,CASSLKGQGGDTQYF
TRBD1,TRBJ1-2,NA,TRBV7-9,TGTGCCAGCAGCCTTTCCGGGACAGCTAACTATGGCTACACCTTC,CASSLSGTANYGYTF
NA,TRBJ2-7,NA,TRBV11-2,TGTGCCAGCAGCTTACTCTCCTACGAGCAGTACTTC,CASSLLSYEQYF
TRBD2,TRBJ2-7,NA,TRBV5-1,TGCGCCAGCAGCCCATTCCAGACTAGCGGGAGGGTCTACGAGCAGTACTTC,CASSPFQTSGRVYEQYF
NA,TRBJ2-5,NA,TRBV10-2,TGCGCCACCCTTGATCGGGCGGGGAACCAAGAGACCCAGTACTTC,CATLDRAGNQETQYF
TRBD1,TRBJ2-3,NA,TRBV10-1,TGCGCCAGCTCATCGGGACAGGGAAATTCGGATACGCAGTATTTT,CASSSGQGNSDTQYF
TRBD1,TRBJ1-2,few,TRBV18,TGTGCCAGCTCACCACGGGACAGTAACCTCTATGGCTACACCTTC,CASSPRDSNLYGYTF
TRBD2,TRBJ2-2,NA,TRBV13,TGTGCCAGCAGCTCCGTTAGGGTAGCGGGTCCGAACACCGGGGAGCTGTTTTTT,CASSSVRVAGPNTGELFF
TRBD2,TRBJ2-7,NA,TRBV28,TGTGCCAGCAGTTTCGGGGGGTTCTACGAGCAGTACTTC,CASSFGGFYEQYF